One sample yielded the 4 T cell receptor beta chains listed below, sequenced in a study of Graves' ophthalmopathy and Graves' hyperthyroidism. RNA transcripts served as template for amplifying TCR beta CDR3 sequences. HTBI primers were employed in first-round RT-PCR, then a second-round multiplex PCR followed. One entry per CDR3 protein, called by TCRdb with MiXCR from the multiplex PCR reads. The sample carries over a million distinct CDR3 sequences, 35% to 40% recorded once. The sample comprised peripheral blood or thyroid tissue (not recorded which). The receptors were sampled from an adult man with Graves' hyperthyroidism.

This chain links TRBV7-9 with TRBJ1-3; no firm D call. Trimming left V 3 bases short and J 1 base short, with 10 bases between. CDR1 is SEHNR and CDR2 is FQNEAQ in the germline V gene (reference sequence). The CDR3 contains 15 residues. In nucleotides, the CDR3 is TGTGCCAGCAGCTTTCGGGCAGTGTCTGGAAACACCATATATTTT. As protein: CASSFRAVSGNTIYF.

This sequence joins TRBV7-2 and TRBJ2-5; no firm D call. Germline CDR1 is SGHTA and CDR2 is FQGNSA. Trimming pared 5 bases from V and 12 bases from J, leaving 19 bases between. The CDR3 totals 13 residues. The CDR3 DNA follows: TGTGCCAGCAGCCCAACCGGTCGAACTACCAAGTACTTC. This gives the protein CASSPTGRTTKYF.

In its sample, this clonotype was seen a few times. V usage is TRBV30 and J usage is TRBJ2-5; 9 nucleotides match TRBD1. Germline assignment: CDR1 GTSNPN and CDR2 SVGIG (reference sequence). Losses at the gene ends were 1 base for V and 6 bases for J; bases not matched to a gene: 3. The CDR3 length is 13 residues. The CDR3 loop reads CAWSDDRGKTQYF. The CDR3 DNA reads TGTGCCTGGAGTGATGACAGGGGGAAGACCCAGTACTTC.

Comment on this clonotype: The junction departs from germline at one end; a sequencing error may be responsible. J is TRBJ2-7 and V is TRBV11-3; possibly TRBD1 for D (5 bases). The CDR3 has 14 residues. Per the germline V gene, CDR1 is SGHNT and CDR2 is YENEEA. The CDR3 spells CAGSLGAGSYEQYF. CDR3 sequence (DNA): TGTGCCGGCAGCTTAGGCGCAGGGTCCTACGAGCAGTACTTC.